This entry is about one TCR beta chain. Antigen specificity is unknown. This record comes from a study of long-term antiretroviral therapy in people with HIV. Notes on the study in general: Controls showed broader CDR3 length ranges than did the HIV repertoires.

Donors each had at least one pre-ART PBMC sample and at least two post-ART ones. The libraries were made with immunoSEQ v3.0 at survey level. In sequencing, about 35,000-50,000 T-cell genomes per sample were targeted. Here immunoSEQ multiplex PCR was the method, and the copy in TCRdb shows in-frame clones only, minus some. The table includes approximately 18,000 clones, 91% detected once. Germline V lookup: CDR1 MNHEY, CDR2 SMNVEV (reference sequence). The CDR3 totals 14 residues. J was trimmed by 5 bases and V by 5 bases; bases with no gene match: 2. The input for sequencing was unsorted PBMCs, taken 3 years after starting antiretroviral therapy. J is TRBJ2-2 and V is TRBV27; 10 bases agree with TRBD1. This receptor was obtained from a man aged 45 to 65 with HIV. CDR3 in amino acids: CASSPGQGTGELFF. CDR3 coding DNA: TGTGCCAGCAGTCCGGGACAGGGGACCGGGGAGCTGTTTTTT.